These 21 T cell receptor beta chains were all obtained from the same sample, sequenced in a study of T cell responses to AZD1222 COVID-19 vaccine. The protocol was immunoSEQ multiplex PCR, while the TCRdb copy is restricted to in-frame clones and leaves out a portion. The table includes over 120,000 clones, about 93% detected once. Source: peripheral blood, taken on day 0 of AZD1222 vaccination. Receptor source: an adult in good health.

The chain has TRBV5-4 and TRBJ1-2; 7 bases line up with TRBD1. Unmatched junction bases numbered 6, after V lost 4 bases and J lost 6 bases. The CDR3 contains 13 residues. Germline-derived CDR1 and CDR2 are SGHNT and YYREEE (reference sequence). CDR3 coding DNA: TGTGCCAGCAGCATACAGGGGATTGATGGCTACACCTTC. Its protein product is CASSIQGIDGYTF. Filled out from reference TRBV5-4 and TRBJ1-2, the complete variable domain reads ETGVTQSPTHLIKTRGQQVTLRCSSQSGHNTVSWYQQALGQGPQFIFQYYREEENGRGNFPPRFSGLQFPNYSSELNVNALELDDSALYLCASSIQGIDGYTFGSGTRLTVV.

V is TRBV6-5 and J is TRBJ2-7, with D unresolved. The CDR3 extends over 13 amino acids. Germline V gives CDR1 MNHEY, CDR2 SVGAGI. Trimming cost V 0 bases and J 2 bases, with 5 bases left between them. CDR3 region: CASSYSTAYEQYF. The CDR3 nucleotides are TGTGCCAGCAGTTACTCGACCGCCTACGAGCAGTACTTC.

This clone occurred once. V and J are TRBV19 and TRBJ1-5; TRBD1 might be the D (6 bases). This CDR3 has 15 amino acids. Germline V CDR1 and CDR2: LNHDA, SQIVND (reference sequence). The V and J ends lost 6 bases and 1 base respectively, with 13 bases between them. The CDR3 loop reads CASRETQGSNQPQHF. The CDR3 bases are TGTGCCAGTAGGGAGACTCAGGGGAGCAATCAGCCCCAGCATTTT.

The gene calls are TRBV24-1 and TRBJ2-1, with 10 bases matching TRBD2. Trimming at V came to 3 bases and at J to 7 bases, leaving 5 bases not matched to a gene. The germline V gene has CDR1 KGHDR and CDR2 SFDVKD. The CDR3 totals 15 residues. The CDR3 region has the DNA TGTGCCACCAGTGATCCTAGCGGGAGTGGTAATGAGCAGTTCTTC. It codes for CATSDPSGSGNEQFF.

J is TRBJ2-7 and V is TRBV10-3, with 12 bases lining up with TRBD2. V shed 3 bases, J shed 4 bases, and the junction held 4 bases outside the gene matches. The CDR3 totals 15 residues. Germline CDR1 and CDR2: ENHRY and SYGVKD. The CDR3 region is CAISDLAGGSYEQYF. CDR3 nucleotide sequence: TGTGCCATCAGTGATCTAGCGGGAGGGAGTTACGAGCAGTACTTC.

The chain links TRBV4-1 to TRBJ1-3; D is unclear. The CDR3 extends over 17 amino acids. Germline assignment: CDR1 MGHRA and CDR2 YSYEKL. Trimming left V 1 base short and J 2 bases short, with 15 bases between. The CDR3 region is CASSQAAAAYPGNTIYF. The CDR3 region has the DNA TGCGCCAGCAGCCAAGCGGCAGCCGCATACCCTGGAAACACCATATATTTT.

J is TRBJ2-3 and V is TRBV18; possible D gene TRBD1, 5 bases. Germline lookup yields CDR1 KGHSH and CDR2 LQKENI. The CDR3 has 16 residues. The V and J ends lost 4 bases and 2 bases respectively, with 16 bases between them. CDR3 residues: CASSREMTALTDTQYF. DNA of the CDR3: TGTGCCAGCTCACGGGAAATGACAGCCCTCACAGATACGCAGTATTTT.

In this sample, this clone turned up once. The chain has TRBV7-9 and TRBJ2-5; D uncertain. The ends were cut back, 3 bases at V and 4 bases at J, with 6 bases in the middle. This CDR3 region has 12 residues. Germline values: CDR1 SEHNR, CDR2 FQNEAQ (reference sequence). The CDR3 nucleotides are TGTGCCAGCAGCTTGGCCGCAGAGACCCAGTACTTC. It specifies CASSLAAETQYF. The full variable domain, completed using reference TRBV7-9 and TRBJ2-5, is DTGVSQNPRHKITKRGQNVTFRCDPISEHNRLYWYRQTLGQGPEFLTYFQNEAQLEKSRLLSDRFSAERPKGSFSTLEIQRTEQGDSAMYLCASSLAAETQYFGPGTRLLVL.

This clone showed up just once. The chain joins TRBV6-4 to TRBJ1-1; the D is unclear. V lost 0 bases to trimming and J lost 1 base, with 6 bases between them. Germline V gene lookup returns CDR1 MRHNA and CDR2 SNTAGT. The CDR3 length is 14 residues. CDR3 nucleotide sequence: TGTGCCAGCAGTGACTCCCCTTGGAACACTGAAGCTTTCTTT. Protein: CASSDSPWNTEAFF.

The gene calls are TRBV12-3 or TRBV12-4 and TRBJ1-1, with 7 bases identical to TRBD1. The J segment lost 5 bases and the V segment lost 6 bases, leaving 6 bases of the junction unmatched. The CDR3 is 13 amino acids. CDR3 loop: CASSDRVSTEAFF. In DNA, the CDR3 is TGTGCCAGCAGCGACAGGGTATCGACTGAAGCTTTCTTT.

In this sample, this clone turned up once. The V gene is TRBV19, the J gene TRBJ2-7, with TRBD2 identical over 10 bases. Germline V gives CDR1 LNHDA, CDR2 SQIVND (reference sequence). The CDR3 runs 15 residues. Losses at the gene ends were 4 bases for V and 2 bases for J; bases not matched to a gene: 5. CDR3 in DNA: TGTGCCAGTAGTACGGGACTAGCGAAGACCTACGAGCAGTACTTC. This gives the protein CASSTGLAKTYEQYF.

This chain uses TRBV5-1 with TRBJ2-1; D not certain. This CDR3 is 14 amino acids long. V was trimmed by 0 bases and J by 4 bases, leaving 8 bases between them. The V gene's germline CDR1 is SGHRS and CDR2 YFSETQ. In nucleotides, the CDR3 is TGCGCCAGCAGCTTGGACGACGGGTACAATGAGCAGTTCTTC. This sequence encodes CASSLDDGYNEQFF.

The chain carries TRBV30 and TRBJ1-1, with D perhaps matching TRBD1 (5 bases). Trimming pared 2 bases from V and 0 bases from J, leaving 10 bases between. The CDR3 has 14 amino acids. Germline lookup yields CDR1 GTSNPN and CDR2 SVGIG (reference sequence). In DNA, the CDR3 is TGTGCCTGGAGTCGGGACTTCATGAACACTGAAGCTTTCTTT. The encoded protein is CAWSRDFMNTEAFF.

V gene TRBV29-1 combines with J gene TRBJ2-7; 9 bases agree with TRBD2. This CDR3 contains 14 residues. V was pared by 2 bases and J by 2 bases, with 4 bases of the junction left unmatched. Germline V gives CDR1 SQVTM, CDR2 ANQGSEA. The CDR3 is CSVEIAGETYEQYF. The CDR3 DNA is TGCAGCGTTGAAATAGCGGGAGAAACCTACGAGCAGTACTTC.

The chain joins TRBV2 to TRBJ2-7; perhaps TRBD2 as D (6 bases). The CDR3 length is 13 residues. The V end lost 3 bases, the J end lost 4 bases, and 10 bases lay between the germline ends. The germline V gene has CDR1 SNHLY and CDR2 FYNNEI. The chain's CDR3 is CASSDVGSYEQYF. DNA for the CDR3: TGTGCCAGCAGTGACGTCGGGAGTTACGAGCAGTACTTC.

V and J are TRBV27 and TRBJ2-1, with 10 bases lining up with TRBD2. CDR3 size: 19 residues. CDR1 is MNHEY, CDR2 SMNVEV, per germline (reference sequence). The V gene end was trimmed by 2 bases and the J gene end by 3 bases; junction bases not matched to a gene: 13. The CDR3 is CASSLKPGWLAGVYNEQFF. The CDR3 DNA is TGTGCCAGCAGTTTAAAGCCGGGGTGGCTAGCGGGGGTCTACAATGAGCAGTTCTTC.

This clone was observed once. The chain is built from TRBV9 and TRBJ1-5; no firm D call. Germline values: CDR1 SGDLS, CDR2 YYNGEE. V gave up 0 bases and J gave up 5 bases, with 6 bases separating them. CDR3 size: 13 residues. The CDR3 spells CASSVDSYQPQHF. Here the CDR3 DNA reads TGTGCCAGCAGCGTAGACAGTTATCAGCCCCAGCATTTT.

The chain couples TRBV19 to TRBJ2-2, with D perhaps matching TRBD1 (6 bases). V was shortened by 4 bases and J by 4 bases, with 16 bases between the two germline ends. The CDR3 is 16 residues long. The germline CDR1 and CDR2 sequences are LNHDA and SQIVND (reference sequence). CDR3 protein: CASSNEITGTTGELFF. The CDR3, as DNA: TGTGCCAGTAGTAACGAGATCACAGGGACCACCGGGGAGCTGTTTTTT. The full variable domain, with the rest looked up from reference TRBV19 and TRBJ2-2, is DGGITQSPKYLFRKEGQNVTLSCEQNLNHDAMYWYRQDPGQGLRLIYYSQIVNDFQKGDIAEGYSVSREKKESFPLTVTSAQKNPTAFYLCASSNEITGTTGELFFGEGSRLTVL.

The chain couples TRBV30 to TRBJ2-5; D possibly uses TRBD1 or TRBD2 (5 bases each). Germline V gene data show CDR1 as GTSNPN and CDR2 as SVGIG (reference sequence). The CDR3 loop spans 15 amino acids. The V end was cut by 5 bases, the J end by 2 bases, with 18 bases between. The CDR3 DNA reads TGTGCCTGGGCCCCCGGGGCAGGGATTCAAGAGACCCAGTACTTC. This encodes CAWAPGAGIQETQYF.

The gene calls are TRBV27 and TRBJ1-4; TRBD1 agrees at 7 bases. Per the germline V gene, CDR1 is MNHEY and CDR2 is SMNVEV (reference sequence). V lost 6 bases to trimming and J lost 8 bases; unmatched junction nucleotides: 9. The length of the CDR3 is 14 residues. The CDR3 region has the DNA TGTGCCAGCAGCGTTCAGGGGGATGAGGAAAAACTGTTTTTT. Protein sequence: CASSVQGDEEKLFF.

CDR3 bases: TGTGCCAGCAGCTTAATTAGCGGGAGTGAGCACAATGAGCAGTTCTTC. It encodes CASSLISGSEHNEQFF. The chain recombines TRBV7-9 with TRBJ2-1; 9 bases fit TRBD2. CDR1 is SEHNR, CDR2 FQNEAQ, per germline (reference sequence). J lost 5 bases, V lost 2 bases, and 7 bases had no gene match. The CDR3 sequence is 16 residues long.